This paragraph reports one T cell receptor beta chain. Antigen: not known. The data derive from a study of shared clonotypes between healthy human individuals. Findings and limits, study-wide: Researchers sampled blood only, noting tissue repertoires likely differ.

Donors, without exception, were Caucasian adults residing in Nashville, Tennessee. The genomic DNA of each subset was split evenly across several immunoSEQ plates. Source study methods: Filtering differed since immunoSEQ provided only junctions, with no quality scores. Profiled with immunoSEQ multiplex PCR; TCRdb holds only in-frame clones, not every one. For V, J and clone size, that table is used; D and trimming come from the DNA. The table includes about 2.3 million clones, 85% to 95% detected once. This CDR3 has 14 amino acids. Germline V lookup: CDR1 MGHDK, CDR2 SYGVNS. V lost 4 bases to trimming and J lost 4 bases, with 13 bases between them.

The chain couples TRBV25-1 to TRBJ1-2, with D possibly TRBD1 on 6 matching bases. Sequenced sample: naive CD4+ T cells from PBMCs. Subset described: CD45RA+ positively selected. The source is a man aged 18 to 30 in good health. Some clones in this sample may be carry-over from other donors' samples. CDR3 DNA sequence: TGTGCCAGCAGTGTAGGACAGTCTCCCTATGGCTACACCTTC. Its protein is CASSVGQSPYGYTF.